These 19 T cell receptor beta chains were sequenced from one sample in a study of graft-versus-host responses after intestinal transplantation. Assay: immunoSEQ multiplex PCR; the TCRdb copy retains only in-frame clones and omits some. The sample includes about 35,000 clones, around 94% of them seen just once. The material sequenced was PBMCs, taken 16 days after intestinal transplant. The receptor source for this set is a human patient who received an intestinal transplant, so some T cells may come from the graft donor.

V gene TRBV13 combines with J gene TRBJ1-1; 8 nucleotides line up with TRBD1. Germline CDR1 reads PRHDT; CDR2 reads FYEKMQ (reference sequence). Trimming removed 5 bases from V and 0 bases from J; junction bases left unmatched: 2. The CDR3 totals 14 residues. CDR3 DNA: TGTGCCAGCAGCCGGGACAGGTTGAACACTGAAGCTTTCTTT. Its translation is CASSRDRLNTEAFF.

The V call is TRBV30, the J call TRBJ2-5; D may be TRBD2 (5 bases). The DNA end favors TRBJ2-7, so the J call may be wrong. The CDR3 consists of 13 residues. The germline V gene encodes CDR1 GTSNPN and CDR2 SVGIG (reference sequence). As DNA, the CDR3 is TGTGCCTGGGGAGACGGGGTCGTCCGCGAGCAGTACTTC. Amino acid sequence: CAWGDGVVREQYF.

The chain uses TRBV4-3 and TRBJ2-1, with 7 bases identical to TRBD2. Germline V lookup: CDR1 LGHNA, CDR2 YSLEER. V dropped 0 bases and J dropped 4; count of bases not matched to a gene: 3. The CDR3 runs 15 residues. CDR3 bases: TGCGCCAGCAGCCAAGACACTAGCGCATACAATGAGCAGTTCTTC. This sequence encodes CASSQDTSAYNEQFF.

The V and J genes are TRBV30 and TRBJ1-1; D not resolved. The germline V and J ends were trimmed by 0 bases and 1 base, with 9 bases remaining between them. Germline assignment: CDR1 GTSNPN and CDR2 SVGIG (reference sequence). The CDR3 sequence is 14 residues long. The CDR3 DNA follows: TGTGCCTGGAGTGTGGGCAGACCGAACACTGAAGCTTTCTTT. Its translation: CAWSVGRPNTEAFF.

The rearrangement links TRBV5-1 to TRBJ1-4, with unresolved D. The germline V gene has CDR1 SGHRS and CDR2 YFSETQ. The CDR3 totals 16 residues. V gave up 0 bases and J gave up 0 bases, with 9 bases separating them. The CDR3 sequence: CASSLGRSTTNEKLFF. The CDR3 DNA sequence: TGCGCCAGCAGCTTGGGCCGCAGTACAACTAATGAAAAACTGTTTTTT.

The chain couples TRBV4-1 to TRBJ1-5; unclear D gene. Germline-derived CDR1 and CDR2 are MGHRA and YSYEKL. Trimming left V 4 bases short and J 0 bases short, with 10 bases between. The CDR3 length is 15 residues. The CDR3: CASSPRHASNQPQHF. CDR3 DNA sequence: TGCGCCAGCAGCCCCAGACACGCTAGCAATCAGCCCCAGCATTTT.

The chain combines TRBV18 with TRBJ2-5, with unresolved D. V was pared by 0 bases and J by 2 bases, with 7 bases between. The length of the CDR3 is 14 residues. CDR1 and CDR2 from the germline V gene are KGHSH and LQKENI. For the CDR3, the DNA is TGTGCCAGCTCACCACCGTGGCCGCAAGAGACCCAGTACTTC. Residues: CASSPPWPQETQYF. The full variable domain, in which reference TRBV18 and TRBJ2-5 provide the parts outside the CDR3, is NAGVMQNPRHLVRRRGQEARLRCSPMKGHSHVYWYRQLPEEGLKFMVYLQKENIIDESGMPKERFSAEFPKEGPSILRIQQVVRGDSAAYFCASSPPWPQETQYFGPGTRLLVL.

The chain is built from TRBV2 and TRBJ2-1, with 7 bases matching TRBD2. CDR1 is SNHLY and CDR2 is FYNNEI in the germline V gene. The CDR3 length is 12 residues. V shed 5 bases and J 7 bases; nucleotides not matched to a gene: 2. The CDR3 nucleotides are TGTGCCAGCAGTTATAGCGGGAATGAGCAGTTCTTC. Its translation: CASSYSGNEQFF.

This clone came up once. The chain employs TRBV5-6 and TRBJ2-7; TRBD2 agrees at 10 bases. The CDR3 is made up of 17 amino acids. Germline CDR1 and CDR2: SGHDT and YYEEEE. The ends lost 0 bases at V and 0 bases at J; junction bases unmatched: 6. CDR3 residues: CASSLGGLAQSSYEQYF. CDR3 coding DNA: TGTGCCAGCAGCTTGGGGGGACTAGCGCAGAGCTCCTACGAGCAGTACTTC.

The V and J genes are TRBV6-9 and TRBJ2-7, with 7 bases matching TRBD2. After removal of 5 bases from V and 5 bases from J, the junction contained 12 bases not matched to a gene. The germline gives CDR1 MNHGY, CDR2 SVAAGI. The CDR3 loop spans 15 amino acids. The CDR3 loop is CASSGPGLGRDEQYF. CDR3 in DNA: TGTGCCAGCAGTGGACCCGGACTAGGAAGGGACGAGCAGTACTTC.

This clone appeared a single time. CDR3 DNA: TGCGCCAGCAGCCCAGGGACTATCTCCTACAATGAGCAGTTCTTC. Amino acid sequence: CASSPGTISYNEQFF. The genes are TRBV5-1 and TRBJ2-1; 7 positions match TRBD2. Germline V CDR1 and CDR2: SGHRS, YFSETQ. The V and J ends lost 4 bases and 0 bases, in that order; junction bases with no gene match: 4. This CDR3 contains 15 residues.

V and J are TRBV6-1 and TRBJ2-1; D ambiguous. The CDR3 is 13 residues long. Trimming removed 1 base at V and 8 bases at J, with 9 bases between. Germline V lookup: CDR1 MNHNS, CDR2 SASEGT. CDR3 region: CASSEDRAHEQFF. The CDR3 nucleotides are TGTGCCAGCAGTGAAGACCGGGCCCATGAGCAGTTCTTC.

This clone appeared a single time. This chain uses TRBV20-1 with TRBJ2-1; no clear D gene. V lost 0 bases and J 6 bases, leaving 0 bases between the germline ends. The CDR3 covers 10 residues. Germline assignment: CDR1 DFQATT and CDR2 SNEGSKA (reference sequence). The CDR3 reads CSARDNEQFF. As DNA, the CDR3 is TGCAGTGCTAGAGACAATGAGCAGTTCTTC.

This CDR3 is CASSLVGVSGAPDTQYF. The CDR3 nucleotides are TGTGCCAGCAGCTTAGTTGGCGTTAGCGGGGCCCCAGATACGCAGTATTTT. This chain uses TRBV13 with TRBJ2-3; 8 bases fit TRBD2. The J segment lost 4 bases and the V segment lost 1 base, leaving 10 bases of the junction unmatched. This CDR3 is built from 17 residues. Per the germline V gene, CDR1 is PRHDT and CDR2 is FYEKMQ (reference sequence).

The genes are TRBV7-8 and TRBJ2-7; the D gene is possibly TRBD2 (6 bases). The CDR3 loop spans 16 amino acids. V gave up 1 base and J gave up 0 bases, with 13 bases separating them. CDR1 and CDR2 from the germline V gene are SGHVS and FQNEAQ. This CDR3 reads CASSLEGGAASYEQYF. The CDR3 region has the DNA TGTGCCAGCAGCTTAGAGGGCGGGGCGGCCTCCTACGAGCAGTACTTC.

The J gene is TRBJ2-2, the V gene TRBV29-1, with 11 bases fitting TRBD2. The trim removed 5 bases at V and 3 bases at J, leaving 5 bases unmatched. The length of the CDR3 is 15 residues. Germline-derived CDR1 and CDR2 are SQVTM and ANQGSEA. The CDR3 region is CSVSGTSGDTGELFF. In DNA form, the CDR3 reads TGCAGCGTTTCCGGGACTAGCGGCGACACCGGGGAGCTGTTTTTT.

The J gene is TRBJ1-6, the V gene TRBV19; TRBD1 might be the D (6 bases). This CDR3 comprises 17 residues. Trimming removed 3 bases from V and 9 bases from J, with 21 bases in between. Germline lookup yields CDR1 LNHDA and CDR2 SQIVND (reference sequence). The CDR3 sequence: CASSIRRQGPFSSPLHF. The CDR3 bases are TGTGCCAGTAGTATCCGTCGGCAGGGGCCCTTTTCTTCACCCCTCCACTTT.

The chain combines TRBV28 with TRBJ1-5, with 9 bases matching TRBD1. Per the germline V gene, CDR1 is MDHEN and CDR2 is SYDVKM. The ends lost 6 bases at V and 7 bases at J; junction bases unmatched: 7. CDR3 size: 14 residues. The DNA for the CDR3 is TGTGCCAGCAGCTACAGACAGGGGGTGCAGCCCCAGCATTTT. Translation gives CASSYRQGVQPQHF.

J is TRBJ1-1 and V is TRBV7-9; 8 bases line up with TRBD1. The CDR3 extends over 15 amino acids. V lost 4 bases to trimming and J lost 3 bases; unmatched junction nucleotides: 7. Germline V gene lookup returns CDR1 SEHNR and CDR2 FQNEAQ (reference sequence). The CDR3: CASSSTRGRDTEAFF. In DNA form, the CDR3 reads TGTGCCAGCAGCTCGACCAGGGGGCGCGACACTGAAGCTTTCTTT.